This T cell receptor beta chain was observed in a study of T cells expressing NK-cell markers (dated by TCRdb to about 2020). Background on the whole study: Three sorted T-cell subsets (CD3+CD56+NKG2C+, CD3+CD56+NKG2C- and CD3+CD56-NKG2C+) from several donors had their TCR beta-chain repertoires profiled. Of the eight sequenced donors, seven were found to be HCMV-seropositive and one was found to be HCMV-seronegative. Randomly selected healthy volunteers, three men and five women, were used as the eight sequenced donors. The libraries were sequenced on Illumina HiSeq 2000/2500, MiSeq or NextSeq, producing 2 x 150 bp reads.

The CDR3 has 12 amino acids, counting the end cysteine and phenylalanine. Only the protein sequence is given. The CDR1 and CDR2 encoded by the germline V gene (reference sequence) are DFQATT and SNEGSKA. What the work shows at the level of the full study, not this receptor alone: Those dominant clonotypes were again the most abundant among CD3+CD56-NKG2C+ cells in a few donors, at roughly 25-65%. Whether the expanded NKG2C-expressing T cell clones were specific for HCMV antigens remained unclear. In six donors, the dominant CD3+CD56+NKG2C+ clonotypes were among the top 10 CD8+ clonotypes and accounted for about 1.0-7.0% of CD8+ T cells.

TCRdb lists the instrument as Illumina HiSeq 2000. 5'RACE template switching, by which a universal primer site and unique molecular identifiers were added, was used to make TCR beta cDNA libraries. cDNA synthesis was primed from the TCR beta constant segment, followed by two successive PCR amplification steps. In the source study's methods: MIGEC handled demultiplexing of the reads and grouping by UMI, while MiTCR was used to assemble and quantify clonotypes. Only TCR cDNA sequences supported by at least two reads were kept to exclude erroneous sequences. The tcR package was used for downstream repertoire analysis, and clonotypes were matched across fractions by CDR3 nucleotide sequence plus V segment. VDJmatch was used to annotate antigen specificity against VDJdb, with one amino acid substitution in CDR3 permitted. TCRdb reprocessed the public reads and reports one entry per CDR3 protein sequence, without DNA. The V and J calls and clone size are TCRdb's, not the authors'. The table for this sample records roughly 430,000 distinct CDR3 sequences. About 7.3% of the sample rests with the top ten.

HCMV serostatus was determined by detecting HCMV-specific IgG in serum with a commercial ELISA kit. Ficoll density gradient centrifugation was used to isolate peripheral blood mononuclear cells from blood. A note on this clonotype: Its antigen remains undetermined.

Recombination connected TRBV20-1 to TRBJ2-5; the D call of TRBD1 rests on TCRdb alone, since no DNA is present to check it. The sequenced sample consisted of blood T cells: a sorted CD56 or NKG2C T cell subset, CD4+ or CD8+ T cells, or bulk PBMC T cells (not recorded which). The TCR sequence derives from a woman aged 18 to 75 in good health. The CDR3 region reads CSAPPQAKTQYF.